A single sample is the source of the 27 T cell receptor beta chains below, sequenced in a study of beta chain features in type 1 diabetes. Since all of the isolated RNA was reverse transcribed, expressed TCRB transcripts were what got sequenced. Method: immunoSEQ multiplex PCR; TCRdb's copy keeps in-frame clones and lacks some. The table has approximately 170,000 clones, approximately 9% seen once; the top ten hold 2% to 2.5%. What was sequenced was central memory CD4+ T cells from blood. The receptors here all came from a woman in her late teens or twenties in good health.

The V call is TRBV9, the J call TRBJ1-1; D is ambiguous. The CDR3 extends over 15 amino acids. CDR1 is SGDLS, CDR2 YYNGEE, per germline. The V end was cut by 2 bases, the J end by 5 bases, with 16 bases between. This CDR3 is CASSVQANLGTEAFF. CDR3 bases: TGTGCCAGCAGCGTCCAGGCCAACTTGGGTACTGAAGCTTTCTTT.

Comments on this clone: Other nucleotide sequences in the sample specify the same CDR3. The V call is TRBV5-1, the J call TRBJ2-7, with D perhaps matching TRBD2 (5 bases). Trimming pared 0 bases from V and 0 bases from J, leaving 7 bases between. The germline V gene encodes CDR1 SGHRS and CDR2 YFSETQ. The CDR3 loop spans 14 amino acids. For the CDR3, the DNA is TGCGCCAGCAGCTTGGACGGGGTCTCCTACGAGCAGTACTTC. Protein product: CASSLDGVSYEQYF.

This clone was observed a few times. V is TRBV6-5 and J is TRBJ2-1; 10 bases match TRBD2. V trimming: 4 bases; J trimming: 8 bases; junction bases outside the gene matches: 8. The CDR3 covers 15 residues. Germline loops: CDR1 MNHEY, CDR2 SVGAGI. This CDR3 reads CASSSQAGGLDEQFF. In DNA form, the CDR3 reads TGTGCCAGCAGTTCGCAAGCGGGAGGGTTGGATGAGCAGTTCTTC.

V gene TRBV7-2 combines with J gene TRBJ2-7, with 8 nucleotides matching TRBD1. Germline loops: CDR1 SGHTA, CDR2 FQGNSA. The trim removed 3 bases at V and 2 bases at J, leaving 3 bases unmatched. The CDR3 is 14 residues long. The CDR3 spells CASSLDRAPYEQYF. CDR3 DNA: TGTGCCAGCAGCTTGGACAGGGCTCCCTACGAGCAGTACTTC. Variable domain in full (rest from reference TRBV7-2 and TRBJ2-7): GAGVSQSPSNKVTEKGKDVELRCDPISGHTALYWYRQSLGQGLEFLIYFQGNSAPDKSGLPSDRFSAERTGGSVSTLTIQRTQQEDSAVYLCASSLDRAPYEQYFGPGTRLTVT.

The V call is TRBV7-2, the J call TRBJ2-5, with 7 positions matching TRBD1. The DNA end lines up better with TRBJ2-7; the J call may be wrong. Per germline, CDR1 SGHTA and CDR2 FQGNSA. This CDR3 is built from 14 residues. The CDR3 bases are TGTGCCAGCACCGGGACAGTCGACTCCTACGAGCAGTACTTC. Amino acid sequence: CASTGTVDSYEQYF.

This clone has just a few counts. V and J are TRBV29-1 and TRBJ2-1; TRBD2 agrees at 10 bases. Losses at the gene ends were 4 bases for V and 11 bases for J; bases not matched to a gene: 8. This CDR3 spans 13 amino acids. Per the germline V gene, CDR1 is SQVTM and CDR2 is ANQGSEA. In DNA form, the CDR3 reads TGCAGCGTTGTCCAAGCGGGAGGGCCGAAGCAGTTCTTC. Its protein product is CSVVQAGGPKQFF.

This chain links TRBV7-9 with TRBJ1-2, with 7 nucleotides matching TRBD1. Germline CDR1 and CDR2: SEHNR and FQNEAQ (reference sequence). Unmatched junction bases numbered 9, after V lost 1 base and J lost 4 bases. The CDR3 sequence is 16 residues long. In DNA, the CDR3 is TGTGCCAGCAGCTTAGGCGGCCAGGGGGTACTCTATGGCTACACCTTC. It codes for CASSLGGQGVLYGYTF.

The V gene is TRBV5-1, the J gene TRBJ2-1, with TRBD1 as a possible D gene (5 bases). Deletions cut 3 bases from V and 7 bases from J, with 14 bases between. Germline lookup yields CDR1 SGHRS and CDR2 YFSETQ. The CDR3 runs 14 residues. This chain's CDR3 is CASSWSGPENEQFF. CDR3 DNA: TGCGCCAGCAGCTGGTCAGGGCCGGAGAATGAGCAGTTCTTC.

This clone was counted a few times. This chain connects TRBV30 to TRBJ2-1; 7 positions agree with TRBD2. The CDR3 sequence is 13 residues long. In germline, CDR1 is GTSNPN, CDR2 SVGIG (reference sequence). With 0 bases clipped from V and 10 bases from J, the junction kept 6 bases outside the gene matches. The CDR3 DNA is TGTGCCTGGAGTGTCGAAGAAGCGGGGGAGCAGTTCTTC. It specifies CAWSVEEAGEQFF.

The table lists this clone with a few counts. The chain has TRBV11-3 and TRBJ1-4; no definite D call. Germline loops: CDR1 SGHNT, CDR2 YENEEA. The CDR3 runs to 12 residues. V was cut by 5 bases and J by 4 bases, with 5 bases left in between. The DNA for the CDR3 is TGTGCCAGCAGCCCAGATAATGAAAAACTGTTTTTT. Translating gives CASSPDNEKLFF.

The J gene is TRBJ2-7, the V gene TRBV4-3; 10 nucleotides line up with TRBD2. Unmatched junction bases numbered 8, after V lost 4 bases and J lost 5 bases. The CDR3 has 15 amino acids. From germline, CDR1 is LGHNA and CDR2 YSLEER. The CDR3 coding sequence is TGCGCCAGCAGCCTCCTCACTAGCGGGATTGACGAGCAGTACTTC. Protein sequence: CASSLLTSGIDEQYF.

The J gene is TRBJ1-2, the V gene TRBV4-1, with 7 bases fitting TRBD1. The CDR3 runs 15 residues. Looked up from germline, CDR1 is MGHRA and CDR2 is YSYEKL. Germline trimming cut 0 bases from V and 4 bases from J; bases unmatched to any gene: 5. CDR3 in amino acids: CASSQDEGAPYGYTF. The DNA of the CDR3 is TGCGCCAGCAGCCAAGATGAGGGGGCCCCCTATGGCTACACCTTC.

The table lists this clone with a few counts. In DNA, the CDR3 is TGTGCCTGGAGTCCCGGGGACGGGAGCTCCTACAATGAGCAGTTCTTC. Translated: CAWSPGDGSSYNEQFF. V is TRBV30 and J is TRBJ2-1; possibly TRBD2 for D (6 bases). Germline assignment: CDR1 GTSNPN and CDR2 SVGIG (reference sequence). V lost 2 bases and J 0 bases, leaving 14 bases between the germline ends. The CDR3 runs 16 residues.

In this sample, this clone turned up a few times. CDR3 nucleotides: TGTGCCAGCTCACCGTTGACTAGCGGGCTCTCTGGGGCCAACGTCCTGACTTTC. Its protein is CASSPLTSGLSGANVLTF. J is TRBJ2-6 and V is TRBV18; 10 bases are a match to TRBD2. CDR1 KGHSH and CDR2 LQKENI come from the germline V gene. CDR3 length: 18 residues. V was clipped by 3 bases and J by 0 bases; unmatched bases: 5.

This clone was found a few times. The chain joins TRBV5-4 to TRBJ2-1; D perhaps matches TRBD2 (6 bases). The CDR3 extends over 12 amino acids. Germline CDR1 reads SGHNT; CDR2 reads YYREEE (reference sequence). The V end lost 0 bases, the J end lost 10 bases, and 8 bases lay between the germline ends. Here the CDR3 DNA reads TGTGCCAGCAGCTTGGCGCGGGGCGAGCAGTTCTTC. It encodes CASSLARGEQFF.

The chain employs TRBV5-5 and TRBJ2-3; 10 bases are a match to TRBD2. The ends lost 3 bases at V and 4 bases at J; junction bases unmatched: 5. From germline, CDR1 is SGHKS and CDR2 YYEKEE (reference sequence). CDR3 length: 15 amino acids. CDR3 in DNA: TGTGCCAGCAGCTCGGGACTAGCGTTATCAGATACGCAGTATTTT. Translated, it gives CASSSGLALSDTQYF.

Note on this clone: This may be a read error: a much more frequent sequence differs by one nucleotide. The V call is TRBV5-1, the J call TRBJ2-3; a weak D match, TRBD1 (5 bases). The CDR3 length is 13 residues. The germline gives CDR1 SGHRS, CDR2 YFSETQ. The V and J ends lost 4 bases and 1 base respectively, with 7 bases between them. The CDR3 nucleotides read TGCGCCAGCAGCCAAGGGGGCACAGATACGCAGTATTTT. Protein product: CASSQGGTDTQYF.

The table lists this clone with a few counts. This chain connects TRBV5-4 to TRBJ2-4, with 8 bases lining up with TRBD1. Germline values: CDR1 SGHNT, CDR2 YYREEE (reference sequence). The CDR3 consists of 15 residues. Trimming cost V 0 bases and J 3 bases; bases outside gene matches: 2. CDR3 bases: TGTGCCAGCAGCTTGGAGGGGACAGGCAAAAACATTCAGTACTTC. This translates into CASSLEGTGKNIQYF.

The chain joins TRBV6-1 to TRBJ1-5; the D gene is possibly TRBD1 (5 bases). The V gene lost 5 bases and the J gene lost 5 bases, with 16 bases spanning the gap. The CDR3 runs to 15 residues. The germline V gene encodes CDR1 MNHNS and CDR2 SASEGT. The CDR3 region has the DNA TGTGCCAGCAGTACCGGACATTCCTCCCATCAGCCCCAGCATTTT. Encoded protein: CASSTGHSSHQPQHF.

In this sample, this clone turned up a few times. The rearrangement joins TRBV10-3 to TRBJ2-7, with D possibly being TRBD1 (7 bases). The germline V and J ends were trimmed by 6 bases and 3 bases, with 18 bases remaining between them. This CDR3 is built from 15 residues. Germline V gene lookup returns CDR1 ENHRY and CDR2 SYGVKD. The CDR3 sequence is CAISGGQLPYYEQYF. DNA for the CDR3: TGTGCCATCAGCGGGGGACAGCTCCCCTACTACGAGCAGTACTTC.

V gene TRBV18 combines with J gene TRBJ2-6; no definite D call. There are 14 residues in the CDR3. The germline V gene encodes CDR1 KGHSH and CDR2 LQKENI. V lost 6 bases and J 0 bases, leaving 6 bases between the germline ends. CDR3 region: CASSPNSGANVLTF. Here the CDR3 DNA reads TGTGCCAGCTCCCCTAACTCTGGGGCCAACGTCCTGACTTTC.

This clone has a handful of counts. The chain has TRBV5-5 and TRBJ1-2; no reliable D call. The CDR3 covers 14 residues. Germline V gene lookup returns CDR1 SGHKS and CDR2 YYEKEE (reference sequence). V was pared by 4 bases and J by 3 bases, with 13 bases between. Written as DNA, the CDR3 is TGTGCCAGCAGCCAAGAGGGCGGGGACTATGGCTACACCTTC. It codes for CASSQEGGDYGYTF.

The chain uses TRBV7-2 and TRBJ2-5; D is ambiguous. V lost 5 bases, J lost 7 bases, and 8 bases lay in between. Germline lookup yields CDR1 SGHTA and CDR2 FQGNSA. The CDR3 contains 11 residues. For the CDR3, the DNA is TGTGCCAGCAGCCTAATTGGGACCCAGTACTTC. This translates into CASSLIGTQYF.

The gene calls are TRBV7-2 and TRBJ2-5, with D tentatively TRBD2 (7 bases). CDR3 length: 16 residues. The V gene's germline CDR1 is SGHTA and CDR2 FQGNSA. With 5 bases removed from V and 1 base from J, the gap between germline ends came to 17 bases. CDR3 nucleotides: TGTGCCAGCAGCATGAGGGGGGGCCCCTTCCAAGAGACCCAGTACTTC. Protein: CASSMRGGPFQETQYF. Combining the CDR3 with reference TRBV7-2 and TRBJ2-5 gives the whole variable domain GAGVSQSPSNKVTEKGKDVELRCDPISGHTALYWYRQSLGQGLEFLIYFQGNSAPDKSGLPSDRFSAERTGGSVSTLTIQRTQQEDSAVYLCASSMRGGPFQETQYFGPGTRLLVL.

About this clone itself: In the same sample, other DNA sequences code for this CDR3. The gene calls are TRBV9 and TRBJ2-3; D gene unclear. Germline V gives CDR1 SGDLS, CDR2 YYNGEE. Trimming pared 3 bases from V and 0 bases from J, leaving 5 bases between. The CDR3 totals 13 residues. The CDR3 DNA reads as TGTGCCAGCAGCGCCACTAGCACAGATACGCAGTATTTT. The encoded protein is CASSATSTDTQYF.

In its sample, this clone was seen a few times. This chain joins TRBV18 and TRBJ2-5; possible D gene TRBD1, 5 bases. Between the trimmed V and J ends, which lost 2 bases and 1 base, there was a span of 11 bases. The CDR3 covers 15 residues. The germline V gene has CDR1 KGHSH and CDR2 LQKENI. The CDR3 DNA follows: TGTGCCAGCTCACCAGGGCAGGGAATCCAAGAGACCCAGTACTTC. Residues: CASSPGQGIQETQYF.

This clone appeared a few times. The CDR3 loop reads CASSSRRDSGNTIYF. CDR3 sequence (DNA): TGTGCCAGCAGCTCCAGGAGGGACTCTGGAAACACCATATATTTT. The rearrangement uses TRBV5-4 and TRBJ1-3, with D uncertain. V was trimmed by 3 bases and J by 0 bases, leaving 10 bases between them. Germline lookup yields CDR1 SGHNT and CDR2 YYREEE (reference sequence). This CDR3 comprises 15 residues.